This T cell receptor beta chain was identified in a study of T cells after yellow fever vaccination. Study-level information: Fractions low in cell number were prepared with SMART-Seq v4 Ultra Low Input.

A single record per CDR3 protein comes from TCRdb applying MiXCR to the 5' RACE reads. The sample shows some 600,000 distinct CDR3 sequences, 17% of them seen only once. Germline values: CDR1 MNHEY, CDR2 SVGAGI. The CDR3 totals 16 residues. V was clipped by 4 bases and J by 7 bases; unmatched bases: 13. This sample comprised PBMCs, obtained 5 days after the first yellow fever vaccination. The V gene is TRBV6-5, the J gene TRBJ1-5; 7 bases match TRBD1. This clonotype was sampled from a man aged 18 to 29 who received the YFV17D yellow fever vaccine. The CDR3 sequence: CASSSLYRGSTQPQHF. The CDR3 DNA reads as TGTGCCAGCAGTTCTTTATACAGGGGCTCGACGCAGCCCCAGCATTTT.